These 2 T cell receptor beta chains came from one sample sequenced in a study of T cells in Graves' hyperthyroidism and ophthalmopathy. TCR beta CDR3 regions were amplified from RNA. TCR CDR3 regions were first amplified by RT-PCR with HTBI primers. Using its own MiXCR run on the multiplex PCR reads, TCRdb lists one record per CDR3 protein. The sample records roughly 380,000 distinct CDR3 sequences, around 15% being singletons. Sequencing was done on a sample of blood. The receptors come from a woman between 18 and 30 years old with Graves' hyperthyroidism.

In this sample, this clonotype turned up many times. The chain is built from TRBV20-1 and TRBJ2-7; TRBD1 aligns across 9 bases. The length of the CDR3 is 14 residues. The V segment lost 3 bases and the J segment 1 base; nucleotides outside the gene matches: 4. Germline CDR1 DFQATT, CDR2 SNEGSKA (reference sequence). The CDR3 DNA reads TGCAGTGCTAGGGACAGGGGCCAATCCTACGAGCAGTACTTC. Protein product: CSARDRGQSYEQYF.

V usage is TRBV27 and J usage is TRBJ2-4; D is perhaps TRBD1 or TRBD2 (6 bases each). Germline CDR1 is MNHEY and CDR2 is SMNVEV (reference sequence). This CDR3 comprises 15 residues. V dropped 1 base and J dropped 10 bases, with 17 bases sitting between them. Written as DNA, the CDR3 is TGTGCCAGCAGTTTATTTACTAGGGGGGCCGGGATTCAGTACTTC. It translates to CASSLFTRGAGIQYF.